The TCR beta chain under discussion was sequenced for a study of PD-1 blockade in classical Hodgkin lymphoma. Repertoires were generated with immunoSEQ multiplex PCR, while TCRdb's copy carries only in-frame clones and drops some. The sample has some 48,000 clones, over 70% seen once. This clone was observed a handful of times. Its specificity is unknown. CDR1 LGHNA and CDR2 YSLEER come from the germline V gene. V was trimmed by 3 bases and J by 8 bases, leaving 17 bases between them. This CDR3 has 15 amino acids. Time point indicated: cycle 4 day 1 (C4D1), after more than five weeks of nivolumab. In every patient, relapse followed autologous stem cell transplantation, while exposure to brentuximab vedotin differed. Best response was recorded as complete response, partial response or progressive disease. Study-wide results and caveats: CD4+ TCR diversity rose significantly by C4D1, and CD8+ TCR diversity did not. Baseline TCR diversity was reportedly lower in newly diagnosed patients than in healthy donors. It was reported as lower still in relapsed/refractory patients.

The TCR originated in a human donor with classical Hodgkin lymphoma. The chain links TRBV4-3 to TRBJ1-3; maybe TRBD1 (6 bases). The source material was peripheral blood mononuclear cells (PBMCs), sampled before the fourth cycle of nivolumab. The CDR3 sequence is CASSQALGGVDTIYF. Written as DNA, the CDR3 is TGCGCCAGCAGCCAGGCACTCGGGGGCGTTGACACCATATATTTT.